Following are 2 T cell receptor beta chains from one sample sequenced in a study of blood T cells in healthy people across ages. A J-beta primer mix and a sample-barcoded 5' primer were used in a second PCR of roughly 6 to 11 cycles. TCRdb fed the 5' RACE reads into MiXCR, producing one record per CDR3 protein. The sample holds hundreds of thousands of distinct CDR3 sequences; approximately 59% are singletons and the top ten take roughly 34%. The sample was blood. The source is a man aged 55-75 years in good health.

CDR3 in DNA: TGTGCCAGCAGTACCCGGGAGGGGTCCTCACCCCTCCACTTT. It translates to CASSTREGSSPLHF. The rearrangement uses TRBV27 and TRBJ1-6; D is perhaps TRBD1 (5 bases). The CDR3 consists of 14 residues. CDR1 and CDR2 from the germline V gene are MNHEY and SMNVEV (reference sequence). Trimming removed 5 bases at V and 10 bases at J, with 15 bases between.

This chain joins TRBV29-1 and TRBJ1-2; D perhaps matches TRBD1 (6 bases). Germline CDR1 SQVTM, CDR2 ANQGSEA. The CDR3 sequence is 15 residues long. Trimming took 6 bases from V and 3 from J, leaving 20 bases between them. This CDR3 reads CSVSQQGSGDYGYTF. CDR3 sequence (DNA): TGCAGCGTGAGCCAACAGGGTAGTGGCGACTATGGCTACACCTTC.